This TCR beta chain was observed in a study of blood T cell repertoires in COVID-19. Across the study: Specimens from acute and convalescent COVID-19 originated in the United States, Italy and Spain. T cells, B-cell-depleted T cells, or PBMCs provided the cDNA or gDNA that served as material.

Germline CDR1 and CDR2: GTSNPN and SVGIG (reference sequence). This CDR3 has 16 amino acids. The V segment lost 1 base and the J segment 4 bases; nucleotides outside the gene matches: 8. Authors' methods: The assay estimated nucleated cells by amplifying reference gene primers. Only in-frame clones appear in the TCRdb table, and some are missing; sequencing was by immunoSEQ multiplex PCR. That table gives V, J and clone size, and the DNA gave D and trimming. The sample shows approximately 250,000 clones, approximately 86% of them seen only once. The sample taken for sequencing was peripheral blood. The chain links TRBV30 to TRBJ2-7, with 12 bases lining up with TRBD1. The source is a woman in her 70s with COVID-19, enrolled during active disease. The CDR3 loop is CAWSGGTGGSQYEQYF. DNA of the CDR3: TGTGCCTGGAGTGGCGGGACAGGGGGCAGTCAGTACGAGCAGTACTTC.